One and the same sample provided the 23 T cell receptor beta chains below, sequenced in a study of T-cell reconstitution after alpha-beta-depleted transplantation in children. Construction of the TCRbeta library involved unique molecular identifiers. One entry per CDR3 protein results from TCRdb running MiXCR on the PCR reads. The data show approximately 110,000 distinct CDR3 sequences, 20% to 25% seen once. Here the sequenced sample was PBMCs, mostly from graft donor cells, taken 180 days after TCRalphabeta/CD19-depleted stem cell transplant. Receptor source: a male patient aged 2-10 years who had a stem cell transplant for chronic granulomatous disease, so the T cells may come from the graft donor.

This chain connects TRBV4-3 to TRBJ1-1; no clear D. Germline loops: CDR1 LGHNA, CDR2 YSLEER. The V gene lost 1 base and the J gene lost 3 bases, with 15 bases spanning the gap. CDR3 size: 16 residues. In nucleotides, the CDR3 is TGCGCCAGCAGCCAAGTGGTGGTAGGGCCGGACACTGAAGCTTTCTTT. Its protein product is CASSQVVVGPDTEAFF.

The chain uses TRBV12-3 or TRBV12-4 and TRBJ2-1, with TRBD2 matching over 10 bases. The CDR3 is made up of 16 amino acids. Trimming removed 0 bases from V and 7 bases from J; junction bases left unmatched: 6. CDR3 DNA sequence: TGTGCCAGCAGTTTAGCGCCTAGCGGGAGTAGAAATGAGCAGTTCTTC. Translation: CASSLAPSGSRNEQFF.

This chain connects TRBV5-1 to TRBJ2-3; 7 bases match TRBD2. This CDR3 has 16 amino acids. V dropped 4 bases and J dropped 5; count of bases not matched to a gene: 13. Germline V gene sequence: CDR1 SGHRS, CDR2 YFSETQ. CDR3 coding DNA: TGCGCCAGCAGCGATCTAGCGGCCGGAGGTGGAGATACGCAGTATTTT. Amino acid sequence: CASSDLAAGGGDTQYF.

This clonotype counts as medium-sized. The rearrangement uses TRBV20-1 and TRBJ2-7, with 8 bases fitting TRBD2. The CDR3 length is 13 residues. Germline V gene data show CDR1 as DFQATT and CDR2 as SNEGSKA (reference sequence). Trimming took 5 bases from V and 6 from J; bases not matched to a gene: 9. The CDR3 DNA reads as TGCAGTGCTCCCACTACGGGAGGGACCGAGCAGTACTTC. It encodes CSAPTTGGTEQYF.

The rearrangement links TRBV20-1 to TRBJ1-5; maybe TRBD1 (6 bases). V was trimmed by 0 bases and J by 5 bases, leaving 11 bases between them. CDR3 size: 14 residues. The V gene's germline CDR1 is DFQATT and CDR2 SNEGSKA (reference sequence). Here the CDR3 DNA reads TGCAGTGCTAGAGATGGGGGCCAACATCAGCCCCAGCATTTT. Translating it yields CSARDGGQHQPQHF.

Many counts were recorded for this clonotype. This chain links TRBV29-1 with TRBJ2-1; a possible D gene is TRBD1 (5 bases). V lost 6 bases and J lost 2, with 11 bases in between. Germline assignment: CDR1 SQVTM and CDR2 ANQGSEA. The CDR3 spans 13 residues. The CDR3 DNA reads TGCAGCGTCGGTCAGGGAACCTACAATGAGCAGTTCTTC. It codes for CSVGQGTYNEQFF.

Ten or more counts support this clonotype. This chain uses TRBV12-3 or TRBV12-4 with TRBJ2-7; D uncertain. The CDR3 sequence is 14 residues long. V lost 2 bases and J 2 bases, leaving 10 bases between the germline ends. The CDR3 region has the DNA TGTGCCAGCAGTTTAAAGAATCCGGCCTACGAGCAGTACTTC. This gives the protein CASSLKNPAYEQYF.

This clonotype has just a few counts. The V gene is TRBV12-3 or TRBV12-4, the J gene TRBJ2-7; 10 nucleotides agree with TRBD1. The ends lost 5 bases at V and 2 bases at J; junction bases unmatched: 6. The CDR3 runs 15 residues. The chain's CDR3 is CASSPRTGGTYEQYF. The CDR3 nucleotides are TGTGCCAGCAGTCCCAGGACAGGGGGAACCTACGAGCAGTACTTC.

The chain uses TRBV20-1 and TRBJ2-3; D is uncertain. The germline gives CDR1 DFQATT, CDR2 SNEGSKA (reference sequence). The CDR3 contains 13 residues. Trimming removed 3 bases from V and 0 bases from J, with 7 bases in between. CDR3 bases: TGCAGTGCTAGGGACGTAAGCACAGATACGCAGTATTTT. This codes for CSARDVSTDTQYF.

This clonotype was found many times. The rearrangement uses TRBV20-1 and TRBJ1-1, with no clear D. Per germline, CDR1 DFQATT and CDR2 SNEGSKA (reference sequence). Trimming shortened V by 3 bases and J by 1 base, and 9 bases separated the two germline ends. There are 13 residues in the CDR3. The CDR3 DNA sequence: TGCAGTGCTAGCTTCTTCGGGAACACTGAAGCTTTCTTT. It translates to CSASFFGNTEAFF.

The V call is TRBV11-2, the J call TRBJ2-3; D possibly matches TRBD1 or TRBD2 (5 bases each). This CDR3 is 17 amino acids long. The germline V gene encodes CDR1 SGHAT and CDR2 FQNNGV. V was cut by 3 bases and J by 0 bases, with 16 bases left in between. CDR3 bases: TGTGCCAGCAGCTTGGGTACCGGGACGGCCAGCACAGATACGCAGTATTTT. This translates into CASSLGTGTASTDTQYF.

The genes are TRBV11-2 and TRBJ2-6; 7 bases match TRBD2. This CDR3 is 19 amino acids long. The V and J ends lost 2 bases and 2 bases, in that order; junction bases with no gene match: 12. CDR1 and CDR2 (germline): SGHAT, FQNNGV. CDR3 sequence: CASSLRIWGGLAGANVLTF. DNA of the CDR3: TGTGCCAGCAGCTTACGAATCTGGGGAGGACTAGCTGGGGCCAACGTCCTGACTTTC.

This clonotype has just one count. CDR3 sequence: CASSLAGAKDETQYF. In DNA, the CDR3 is TGTGCCAGCAGCTTGGCGGGAGCCAAGGACGAGACCCAGTACTTC. The rearrangement joins TRBV7-7 to TRBJ2-5, with 7 bases fitting TRBD2. Looked up from germline, CDR1 is SSHAT and CDR2 is FNYEAQ (reference sequence). CDR3 length equals 15 residues. Trimming at V came to 3 bases and at J to 5 bases, leaving 9 bases not matched to a gene.

This clonotype was seen a few times. V usage is TRBV12-3 or TRBV12-4 and J usage is TRBJ2-1, with D unresolved. The CDR3 totals 12 residues. The V end was cut by 2 bases, the J end by 6 bases, with 5 bases between. The CDR3 here is CASSLPPNEQFF. Here the CDR3 DNA reads TGTGCCAGCAGTTTACCCCCCAATGAGCAGTTCTTC.

In this sample, this clonotype turned up many times. J is TRBJ2-3 and V is TRBV20-1; TRBD1 is a possible D gene (6 bases). V shed 3 bases and J shed 4 bases, with 11 bases lying between them. The CDR3 is made up of 13 amino acids. Germline values: CDR1 DFQATT, CDR2 SNEGSKA (reference sequence). This CDR3 is CSASRQAADTQYF. DNA of the CDR3: TGCAGTGCTAGCCGACAGGCCGCAGATACGCAGTATTTT.

This clonotype was recorded many times. The gene calls are TRBV15 and TRBJ1-1; maybe TRBD1 (6 bases). This CDR3 region has 18 residues. The V and J ends lost 5 bases and 1 base respectively, with 23 bases between them. Looked up from germline, CDR1 is LNHNV and CDR2 is YYDKDF (reference sequence). The CDR3 DNA follows: TGTGCCACCAGCTCACTTTCCTTTAGACAGGAACCGAACACTGAAGCTTTCTTT. Translated, it gives CATSSLSFRQEPNTEAFF.

The V and J genes are TRBV5-1 and TRBJ1-2; a weak D match, TRBD1 (5 bases). This CDR3 region has 15 residues. Germline V CDR1 and CDR2: SGHRS, YFSETQ. Trimming removed 0 bases at V and 2 bases at J, with 11 bases between. The CDR3 coding sequence is TGCGCCAGCAGCTTGGGAGGGGTTGCCAACTATGGCTACACCTTC. Protein product: CASSLGGVANYGYTF.

Only a few counts were recorded for this clonotype. The chain has TRBV7-8 and TRBJ2-1; D is uncertain. Germline V gene lookup returns CDR1 SGHVS and CDR2 FQNEAQ. The CDR3 is made up of 14 amino acids. V shed 2 bases and J shed 8 bases, with 13 bases lying between them. CDR3 bases: TGTGCCAGCAGCTTAAGGACCTATGGCGATGAGCAGTTCTTC. Amino acids: CASSLRTYGDEQFF.

This clonotype appeared many times. This sequence joins TRBV5-1 and TRBJ2-2; TRBD1 agrees at 7 bases. The CDR3 sequence is 14 residues long. CDR1 and CDR2 from the germline V gene are SGHRS and YFSETQ. The V and J ends lost 1 base and 6 bases, in that order; junction bases with no gene match: 3. The CDR3 sequence is CASSLLQGSGELFF. As DNA, the CDR3 is TGCGCCAGCAGCTTGCTACAGGGGTCCGGGGAGCTGTTTTTT. Together with reference TRBV5-1 and TRBJ2-2, the CDR3 gives the full variable domain: KAGVTQTPRYLIKTRGQQVTLSCSPISGHRSVSWYQQTPGQGLQFLFEYFSETQRNKGNFPGRFSGRQFSNSRSEMNVSTLELGDSALYLCASSLLQGSGELFFGEGSRLTVL.

The gene calls are TRBV27 and TRBJ1-1; D uncertain. Trimming shortened V by 5 bases and J by 4 bases, and 14 bases separated the two germline ends. The CDR3 extends over 14 amino acids. Germline CDR1 reads MNHEY; CDR2 reads SMNVEV (reference sequence). The CDR3 DNA reads as TGTGCCAGCAGTCCTCGACCGTTTAGCACTGAAGCTTTCTTT. This encodes CASSPRPFSTEAFF.

This clonotype was recorded at least ten times. CDR3 sequence reads: CASSRPGKNYEQYF. For the CDR3, the DNA is TGCGCCAGCAGCCGTCCCGGGAAAAACTACGAGCAGTACTTC. V is TRBV5-1 and J is TRBJ2-7; D is perhaps TRBD2 (5 bases). The CDR3 length is 14 residues. Germline V CDR1 and CDR2: SGHRS, YFSETQ. V lost 4 bases, J lost 3 bases, and 14 bases lay in between.

The genes are TRBV30 and TRBJ2-2; D is tentatively TRBD1 or TRBD2 (5 bases each). The CDR3 is made up of 16 amino acids. Germline loops: CDR1 GTSNPN, CDR2 SVGIG (reference sequence). The V and J ends lost 3 bases and 1 base respectively, with 15 bases between them. CDR3 sequence (DNA): TGTGCCTGGAGGTCGGGACGCCTCCGGAACACCGGGGAGCTGTTTTTT. Protein sequence: CAWRSGRLRNTGELFF.

The table lists this clonotype with a count of one. The chain combines TRBV28 with TRBJ2-3; 7 bases agree with TRBD1. The junction had 9 bases not matched to a gene; V was cut back by 4 bases and J by 5 bases. This CDR3 is built from 15 residues. From germline, CDR1 is MDHEN and CDR2 SYDVKM. CDR3 protein: CASSSQGVVRDTQYF. The CDR3 DNA is TGTGCCAGCAGTTCGCAGGGGGTTGTCCGAGATACGCAGTATTTT.